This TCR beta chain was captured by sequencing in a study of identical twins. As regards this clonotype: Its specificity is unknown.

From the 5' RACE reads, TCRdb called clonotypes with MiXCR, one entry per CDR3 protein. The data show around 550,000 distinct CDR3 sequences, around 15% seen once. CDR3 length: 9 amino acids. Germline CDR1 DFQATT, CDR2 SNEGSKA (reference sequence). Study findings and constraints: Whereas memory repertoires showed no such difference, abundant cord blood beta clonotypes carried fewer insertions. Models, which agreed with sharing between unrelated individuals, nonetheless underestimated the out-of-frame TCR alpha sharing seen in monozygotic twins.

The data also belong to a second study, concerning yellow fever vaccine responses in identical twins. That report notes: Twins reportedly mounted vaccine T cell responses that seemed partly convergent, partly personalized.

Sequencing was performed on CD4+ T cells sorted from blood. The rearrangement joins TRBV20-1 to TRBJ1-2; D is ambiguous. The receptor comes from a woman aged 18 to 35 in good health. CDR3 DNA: TGCAGGGCGCCGGAGGGCTACACCTTC. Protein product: CRAPEGYTF.